The T cell receptor (beta chain) under discussion was sequenced for a study of OX40 agonist ivuxolimab in advanced cancers. At the level of the study: Dose-escalation patients suffered from hepatocellular carcinoma, melanoma, renal cell or head and neck cancer.

The V gene's germline CDR1 is MGHRA and CDR2 YSYEKL. This CDR3 is built from 14 residues. The V gene lost 0 bases and the J gene lost 4 bases, with 9 bases spanning the gap. This table comes from immunoSEQ multiplex PCR, and its TCRdb copy is limited to in-frame clones, with some not included. In the table there are around 67,000 clones, roughly 84% of which are singletons. Details on this clone: What it binds is unknown.

Whole-study results and caveats: Among the lowest peripheral clonal expansion occurred in 0.1-3.0 mg/kg partial responders. At 0.1 to 3.0 mg/kg, clonal expansion of CD4+ and CD8+ blood T cells had occurred by week 6.

It was autoimmune disease history or systemic immunosuppression that excluded patients. V and J are TRBV4-1 and TRBJ1-2, with D hard to call. The source of this sequence is an adult with an advanced solid tumor such as melanoma, head and neck, liver or kidney cancer. This specimen consisted of CD4+ or CD8+ T cells sorted from blood, obtained in a trial of the OX40 agonist ivuxolimab. This chain's CDR3 is CASSQDSEIYGYTF. In nucleotides, the CDR3 is TGCGCCAGCAGCCAAGATTCGGAGATCTATGGCTACACCTTC.